This T cell receptor beta chain stems from a study of PD-1 blockade in classical Hodgkin lymphoma. In germline, CDR1 is SGHVS, CDR2 FQNEAQ. The CDR3 runs 13 residues. Trimming stripped 2 bases from V and 5 bases from J, with 9 bases between. Relapses following autologous stem cell transplantation were seen in all patients, with brentuximab vedotin exposure varying. Purification of CD4+ T cells from thawed PBMCs was achieved by magnetic negative selection. TCRdb's copy holds only in-frame clones and misses some; the assay was immunoSEQ multiplex PCR. The table shows about 3,800 clones, with about 87% occurring only once.

The material was CD4+ T cells from blood, obtained at baseline. The chain recombines TRBV7-8 with TRBJ1-1, with a tentative D call TRBD1 (5 bases). This sequence originates from a human donor with classical Hodgkin lymphoma. The CDR3 nucleotides read TGTGCCAGCAGCTTAAGGGGTGGGACTGAAGCTTTCTTT. It codes for CASSLRGGTEAFF.